These 20 T cell receptor beta chains were all obtained from the same sample, sequenced in a study of memory CD4+ T cells and cytomegalovirus serostatus. The sort gate was single viable CD3+CD4+CD8-CD45RO+ cells for memory CD4+ T cells. Repertoires were generated with immunoSEQ multiplex PCR, while TCRdb's copy carries only in-frame clones and drops some. The data contain about 73,000 clones, 60% to 80% of them singletons. Sequenced material: memory CD4+ T cells from blood. These receptors were taken from an adult in good health and CMV-seropositive.

This clone was counted a few times. Distinct nucleotide sequences in the sample also encode this CDR3. The CDR3 is CASSFRGQGNNEQFF. The CDR3 DNA follows: TGTGCCAGCAGCTTCAGAGGGCAGGGAAACAATGAGCAGTTCTTC. The chain recombines TRBV5-5 with TRBJ2-1, with D perhaps matching TRBD1 or TRBD2 (5 bases each). V lost 2 bases to trimming and J lost 5 bases, with 14 bases between them. The CDR3 extends over 15 amino acids. Looked up from germline, CDR1 is SGHKS and CDR2 is YYEKEE (reference sequence).

This chain joins TRBV19 and TRBJ2-2; D not certain. The CDR3 length is 14 residues. The germline CDR1 and CDR2 sequences are LNHDA and SQIVND (reference sequence). V lost 1 base and J lost 7, with 10 bases in between. This chain's CDR3 is CASSIGGTSGELFF. The DNA of the CDR3 is TGTGCCAGTAGTATAGGTGGTACGAGCGGGGAGCTGTTTTTT.

There are a few counts of this clone. This sequence joins TRBV7-2 and TRBJ1-5, with D perhaps TRBD1 (5 bases). Trimming removed 1 base from V and 5 bases from J, with 12 bases in between. The CDR3 is 15 residues long. The germline V gene has CDR1 SGHTA and CDR2 FQGNSA. The CDR3 sequence is CASSLVQGGDQPQHF. The CDR3 DNA is TGTGCCAGCAGCTTAGTCCAGGGTGGAGATCAGCCCCAGCATTTT.

The chain joins TRBV5-4 to TRBJ2-7; 12 bases are shared with TRBD2. J gave up 2 bases and V 4 bases, and 4 bases lay outside the gene matches. Germline CDR1 reads SGHNT; CDR2 reads YYREEE (reference sequence). The CDR3 runs 15 residues. CDR3 in amino acids: CASSPSGGEPYEQYF. Written as DNA, the CDR3 is TGTGCCAGCAGCCCTAGCGGGGGGGAGCCCTACGAGCAGTACTTC. Based on the CDR3 plus reference TRBV5-4 and TRBJ2-7, the full variable domain is ETGVTQSPTHLIKTRGQQVTLRCSSQSGHNTVSWYQQALGQGPQFIFQYYREEENGRGNFPPRFSGLQFPNYSSELNVNALELDDSALYLCASSPSGGEPYEQYFGPGTRLTVT.

This clone was detected only once. The J gene is TRBJ1-4, the V gene TRBV5-4; 10 bases match TRBD1. This CDR3 is 16 amino acids long. V lost 0 bases, J lost 6 bases, and 5 bases stayed unmatched. Germline V gives CDR1 SGHNT, CDR2 YYREEE (reference sequence). CDR3 bases: TGTGCCAGCAGCTTGGGGGCCGGGACAGGGGATGAAAAACTGTTTTTT. Its protein product is CASSLGAGTGDEKLFF. The variable domain in full, with the rest retrieved from reference TRBV5-4 and TRBJ1-4, is ETGVTQSPTHLIKTRGQQVTLRCSSQSGHNTVSWYQQALGQGPQFIFQYYREEENGRGNFPPRFSGLQFPNYSSELNVNALELDDSALYLCASSLGAGTGDEKLFFGSGTQLSVL.

This clone has only one observation. The V and J genes are TRBV10-2 and TRBJ2-3; 7 bases align to TRBD2. The junction had 7 bases not matched to a gene; V was cut back by 8 bases and J by 2 bases. CDR3 length: 14 amino acids. Germline CDR1 is WSHSY and CDR2 is SAAADI. For the CDR3, the DNA is TGCGCCAGCGGGGCGGGGGTGATCACAGATACGCAGTATTTT. Its translation is CASGAGVITDTQYF.

DNA for the CDR3: TGCGCCAGCAGCTTGGGGACAGGGGCCTACACCATATATTTT. This sequence encodes CASSLGTGAYTIYF. The J gene is TRBJ1-3, the V gene TRBV5-1, with 9 bases identical to TRBD1. The germline CDR1 and CDR2 sequences are SGHRS and YFSETQ. The V and J ends lost 0 bases and 8 bases, in that order; junction bases with no gene match: 3. CDR3 length: 14 residues.

This chain joins TRBV6-5 and TRBJ2-7; D possibly corresponds to TRBD1 (6 bases). There are 13 residues in the CDR3. The germline V gene has CDR1 MNHEY and CDR2 SVGAGI. V dropped 4 bases and J dropped 3 bases, with 10 bases sitting between them. CDR3 amino acids: CASSSGAGYEQYF. CDR3 nucleotides: TGTGCCAGCAGTTCAGGGGCCGGCTACGAGCAGTACTTC.

J is TRBJ2-3 and V is TRBV15; D not resolved. CDR1 and CDR2 (germline): LNHNV, YYDKDF (reference sequence). CDR3 length: 17 amino acids. The V end was cut by 0 bases, the J end by 0 bases, with 13 bases between. The CDR3 sequence: CATSRDLGSSSTDTQYF. The CDR3 DNA follows: TGTGCCACCAGCAGAGATCTCGGCAGCTCTAGCACAGATACGCAGTATTTT.

CDR3 nucleotide sequence: TGTGCCAGCAGCCCCTCAGGACAGGGGAGTCGGGCTTTCTTT. Protein product: CASSPSGQGSRAFF. The chain is built from TRBV6-4 and TRBJ1-1; 9 bases agree with TRBD1. The V and J ends lost 6 bases and 11 bases, in that order; junction bases with no gene match: 13. CDR3 length equals 14 residues. Germline CDR1 MRHNA, CDR2 SNTAGT.

In DNA, the CDR3 is TGTGCCAGCGGGTGGCAGGGGGGAAATCAGCCCCAGCATTTT. Its translation: CASGWQGGNQPQHF. This chain joins TRBV2 and TRBJ1-5; the match to TRBD1 covers 7 bases. The CDR3 has 14 amino acids. Trimming at V came to 8 bases and at J to 4 bases, leaving 8 bases not matched to a gene. In germline, CDR1 is SNHLY, CDR2 FYNNEI.

This clone has just a few counts. V usage is TRBV27 and J usage is TRBJ1-1; 7 bases are a match to TRBD1. This CDR3 has 17 residues. The V and J ends lost 7 bases and 9 bases, in that order; junction bases with no gene match: 23. CDR1 MNHEY and CDR2 SMNVEV come from the germline V gene (reference sequence). The CDR3 nucleotides read TGTGCCAGCACCCAAACAGGGGATCCCTTTTGGAACGACAAAGCTTTCTTT. Translating gives CASTQTGDPFWNDKAFF.

This clone was picked up a small number of times. The chain has TRBV27 and TRBJ1-1; D ambiguous. The germline CDR1 and CDR2 sequences are MNHEY and SMNVEV (reference sequence). V shed 3 bases and J shed 4 bases, with 12 bases lying between them. CDR3 length: 14 amino acids. This CDR3 is CASSFNGRGTEAFF. CDR3 bases: TGTGCCAGCAGTTTTAACGGGCGGGGCACTGAAGCTTTCTTT.

V is TRBV5-1 and J is TRBJ2-5; D is ambiguous. Germline loops: CDR1 SGHRS, CDR2 YFSETQ. V shed 4 bases and J shed 6 bases, with 16 bases lying between them. The CDR3 spans 14 residues. The CDR3 reads CASSPLQQSKTQYF. As DNA, the CDR3 is TGCGCCAGCAGCCCCCTTCAACAGAGTAAGACCCAGTACTTC.

The chain employs TRBV7-9 and TRBJ1-4; D not certain. The germline V gene encodes CDR1 SEHNR and CDR2 FQNEAQ (reference sequence). The V end was cut by 1 base, the J end by 10 bases, with 13 bases between. The CDR3 has 14 residues. The CDR3 region is CASSLGGSEAKLFF. For the CDR3, the DNA is TGTGCCAGCAGCTTAGGAGGGTCCGAAGCAAAACTGTTTTTT.

The chain couples TRBV18 to TRBJ2-1; D is tentatively TRBD1 or TRBD2 (5 bases each). The germline gives CDR1 KGHSH, CDR2 LQKENI. V lost 0 bases, J lost 7 bases, and 10 bases lay in between. The CDR3 loop spans 14 amino acids. The CDR3 DNA reads as TGTGCCAGCTCACCACCCGGGACCGCTAATGAGCAGTTCTTC. Translation gives CASSPPGTANEQFF.

A single count supports this clone. The chain links TRBV7-2 to TRBJ2-2; D not certain. V was pared by 1 base and J by 6 bases, with 9 bases between. This CDR3 comprises 14 residues. Germline-derived CDR1 and CDR2 are SGHTA and FQGNSA. In DNA form, the CDR3 reads TGTGCCAGCAGCTTAGATAATGTGGCCGGGGAGCTGTTTTTT. Protein: CASSLDNVAGELFF. The variable domain in full, completed from reference TRBV7-2 and TRBJ2-2, reads GAGVSQSPSNKVTEKGKDVELRCDPISGHTALYWYRQSLGQGLEFLIYFQGNSAPDKSGLPSDRFSAERTGGSVSTLTIQRTQQEDSAVYLCASSLDNVAGELFFGEGSRLTVL.

The chain links TRBV11-3 to TRBJ1-5; possibly TRBD1 for D (5 bases). The germline gives CDR1 SGHNT, CDR2 YENEEA. The CDR3 spans 18 residues. V was shortened by 1 base and J by 0 bases, with 16 bases between the two germline ends. The CDR3 sequence: CASSLAGRGKNSNQPQHF. The CDR3 nucleotides read TGTGCCAGCAGCTTAGCGGGACGGGGCAAGAATAGCAATCAGCCCCAGCATTTT. Looking up the rest from reference TRBV11-3 and TRBJ1-5 gives the full variable domain: EAGVVQSPRYKIIEKKQPVAFWCNPISGHNTLYWYLQNLGQGPELLIRYENEEAVDDSQLPKDRFSAERLKGVDSTLKIQPAELGDSAVYLCASSLAGRGKNSNQPQHFGDGTRLSIL.

This chain uses TRBV19 with TRBJ1-3; D is undetermined. Germline lookup yields CDR1 LNHDA and CDR2 SQIVND (reference sequence). The V gene lost 2 bases and the J gene lost 4 bases, with 12 bases spanning the gap. The CDR3 totals 15 residues. DNA for the CDR3: TGTGCCAGTAGTATAAACACGAATACCGGAAACACCATATATTTT. As protein: CASSINTNTGNTIYF.

This clone was found a few times. The rearrangement links TRBV5-1 to TRBJ2-5; TRBD2 matches 11 bases. The CDR3 is 15 residues long. CDR1 and CDR2 from the germline V gene are SGHRS and YFSETQ. V lost 2 bases and J lost 4; bases outside the gene matches: 4. CDR3 in amino acids: CASSFSGGERETQYF. In DNA form, the CDR3 reads TGCGCCAGCAGCTTTAGCGGGGGGGAGCGAGAGACCCAGTACTTC.